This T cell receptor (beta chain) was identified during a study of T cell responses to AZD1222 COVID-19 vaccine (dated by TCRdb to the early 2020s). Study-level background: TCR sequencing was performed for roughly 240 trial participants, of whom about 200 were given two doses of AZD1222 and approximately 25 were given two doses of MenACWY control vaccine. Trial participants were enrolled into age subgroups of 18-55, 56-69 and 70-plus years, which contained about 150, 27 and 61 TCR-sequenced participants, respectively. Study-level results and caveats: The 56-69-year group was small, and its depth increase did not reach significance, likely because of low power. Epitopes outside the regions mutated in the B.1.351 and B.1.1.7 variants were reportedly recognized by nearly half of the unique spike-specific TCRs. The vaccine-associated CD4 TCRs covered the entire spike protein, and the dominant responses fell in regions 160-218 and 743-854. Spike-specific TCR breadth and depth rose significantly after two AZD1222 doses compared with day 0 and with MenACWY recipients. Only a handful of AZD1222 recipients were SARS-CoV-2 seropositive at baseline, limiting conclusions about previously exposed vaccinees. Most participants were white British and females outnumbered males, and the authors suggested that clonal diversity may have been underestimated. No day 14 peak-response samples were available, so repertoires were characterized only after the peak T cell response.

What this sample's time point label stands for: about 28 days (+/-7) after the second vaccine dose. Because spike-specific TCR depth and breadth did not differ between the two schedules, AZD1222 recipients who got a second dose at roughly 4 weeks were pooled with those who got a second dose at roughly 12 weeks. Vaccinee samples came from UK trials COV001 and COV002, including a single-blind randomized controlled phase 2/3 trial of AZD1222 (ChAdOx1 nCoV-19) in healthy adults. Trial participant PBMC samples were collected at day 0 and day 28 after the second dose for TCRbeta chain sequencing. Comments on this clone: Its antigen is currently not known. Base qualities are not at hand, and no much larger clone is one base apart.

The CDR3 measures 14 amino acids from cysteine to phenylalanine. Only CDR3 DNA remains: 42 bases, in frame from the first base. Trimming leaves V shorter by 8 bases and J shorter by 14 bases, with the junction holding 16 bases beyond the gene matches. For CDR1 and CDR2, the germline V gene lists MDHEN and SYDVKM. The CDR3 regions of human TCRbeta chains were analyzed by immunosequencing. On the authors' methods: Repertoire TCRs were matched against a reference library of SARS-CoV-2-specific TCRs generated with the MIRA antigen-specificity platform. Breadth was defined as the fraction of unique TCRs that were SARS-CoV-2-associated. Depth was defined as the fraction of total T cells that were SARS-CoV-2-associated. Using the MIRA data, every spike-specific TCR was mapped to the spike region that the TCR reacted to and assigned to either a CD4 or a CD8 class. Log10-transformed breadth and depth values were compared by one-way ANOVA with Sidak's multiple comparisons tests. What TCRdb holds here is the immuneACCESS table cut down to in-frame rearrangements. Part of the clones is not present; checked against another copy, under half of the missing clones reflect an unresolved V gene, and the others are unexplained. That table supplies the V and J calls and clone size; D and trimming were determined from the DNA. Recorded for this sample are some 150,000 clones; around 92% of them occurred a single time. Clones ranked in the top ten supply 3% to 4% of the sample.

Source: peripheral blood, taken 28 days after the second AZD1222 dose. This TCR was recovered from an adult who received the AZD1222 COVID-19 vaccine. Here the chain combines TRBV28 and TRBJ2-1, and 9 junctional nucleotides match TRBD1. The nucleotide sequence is TGTGCCAGCGGCTCCGGGACAGGGTCCGGTGGGAAGTTCTTC. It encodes CASGSGTGSGGKFF. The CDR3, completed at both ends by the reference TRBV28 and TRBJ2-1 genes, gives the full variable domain DVKVTQSSRYLVKRTGEKVFLECVQDMDHENMFWYRQDPGLGLRLIYFSYDVKMKEKGDIPEGYSVSREKKERFSLILESASTNQTSMYLCASGSGTGSGGKFFGPGTRLTVL.